This TCR beta chain was observed in a study of blood T cell repertoires in COVID-19. Study background: The United States, Italy and Spain were the sources of the acute and convalescent COVID-19 samples. From T cells, B-cell-depleted T cells, or PBMCs came the material, which was cDNA or gDNA.

The V and J ends lost 5 bases and 7 bases respectively, with 12 bases between them. This CDR3 has 13 residues. CDR1 is SGHTA, CDR2 FQGNSA, per germline. The table came from immunoSEQ multiplex PCR; TCRdb's copy has only in-frame clones and leaves some out. Of 200,000 to 250,000 clones in the sample, 65% to 85% were seen once. The clonotype comes from a human donor in a cohort sampled during active COVID-19. The sequencing sample was made of peripheral blood. The V and J genes are TRBV7-2 and TRBJ1-5, with a weak D call TRBD1 (5 bases). The CDR3 protein is CASSTVTAQPQHF. Written as DNA, the CDR3 is TGTGCCAGCAGCACCGTGACAGCCCAGCCCCAGCATTTT. Full variable domain (missing parts from reference TRBV7-2 and TRBJ1-5): GAGVSQSPSNKVTEKGKDVELRCDPISGHTALYWYRQSLGQGLEFLIYFQGNSAPDKSGLPSDRFSAERTGGSVSTLTIQRTQQEDSAVYLCASSTVTAQPQHFGDGTRLSIL.